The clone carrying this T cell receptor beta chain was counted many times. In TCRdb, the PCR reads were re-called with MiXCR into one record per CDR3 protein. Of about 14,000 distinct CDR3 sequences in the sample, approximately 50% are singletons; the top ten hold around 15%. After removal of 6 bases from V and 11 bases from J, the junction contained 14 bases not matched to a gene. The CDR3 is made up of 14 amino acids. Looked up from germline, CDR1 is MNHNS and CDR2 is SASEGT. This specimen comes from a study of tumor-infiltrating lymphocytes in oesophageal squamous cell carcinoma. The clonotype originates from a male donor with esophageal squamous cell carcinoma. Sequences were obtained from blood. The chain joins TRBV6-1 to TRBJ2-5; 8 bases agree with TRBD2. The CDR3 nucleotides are TGTGCCAGCAGGCCCTCTGCGGGAGGTGGTGAGCAGTACTTC. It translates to CASRPSAGGGEQYF.